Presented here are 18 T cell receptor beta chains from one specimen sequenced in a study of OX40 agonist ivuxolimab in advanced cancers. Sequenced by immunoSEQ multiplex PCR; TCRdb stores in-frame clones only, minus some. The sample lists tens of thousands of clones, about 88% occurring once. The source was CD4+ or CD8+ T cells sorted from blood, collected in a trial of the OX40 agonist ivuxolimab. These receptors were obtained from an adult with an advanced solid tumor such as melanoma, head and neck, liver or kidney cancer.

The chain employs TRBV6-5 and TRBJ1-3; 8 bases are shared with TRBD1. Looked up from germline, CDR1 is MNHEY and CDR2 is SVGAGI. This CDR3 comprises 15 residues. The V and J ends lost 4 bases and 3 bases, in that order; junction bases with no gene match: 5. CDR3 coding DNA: TGTGCCAGCAGTTTCCGGACAGGGAATGGAAACACCATATATTTT. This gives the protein CASSFRTGNGNTIYF.

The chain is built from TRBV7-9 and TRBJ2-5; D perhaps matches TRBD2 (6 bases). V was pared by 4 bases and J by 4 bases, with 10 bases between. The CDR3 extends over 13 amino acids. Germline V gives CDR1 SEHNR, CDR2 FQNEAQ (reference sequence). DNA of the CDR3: TGTGCCAGCAGCTCGAGACTAGGAGAGACCCAGTACTTC. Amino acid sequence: CASSSRLGETQYF. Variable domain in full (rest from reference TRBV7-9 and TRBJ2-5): DTGVSQNPRHKITKRGQNVTFRCDPISEHNRLYWYRQTLGQGPEFLTYFQNEAQLEKSRLLSDRFSAERPKGSFSTLEIQRTEQGDSAMYLCASSSRLGETQYFGPGTRLLVL.

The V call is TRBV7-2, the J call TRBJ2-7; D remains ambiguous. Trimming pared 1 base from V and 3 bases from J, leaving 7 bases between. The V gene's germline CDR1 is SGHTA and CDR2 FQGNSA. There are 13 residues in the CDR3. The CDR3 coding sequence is TGTGCCAGCAGCTTAGGGTCTGGCTACGAGCAGTACGTC. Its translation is CASSLGSGYEQYV.

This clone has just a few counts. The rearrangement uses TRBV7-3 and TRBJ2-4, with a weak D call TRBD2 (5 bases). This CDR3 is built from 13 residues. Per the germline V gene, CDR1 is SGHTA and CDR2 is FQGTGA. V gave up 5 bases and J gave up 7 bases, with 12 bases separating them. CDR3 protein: CASSLGPSNIQYF. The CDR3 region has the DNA TGTGCCAGCAGCCTCGGGCCTAGCAACATTCAGTACTTC.

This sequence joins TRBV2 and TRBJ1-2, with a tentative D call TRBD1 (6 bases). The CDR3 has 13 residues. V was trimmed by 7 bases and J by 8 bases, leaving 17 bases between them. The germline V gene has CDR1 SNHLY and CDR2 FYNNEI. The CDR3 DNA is TGTGCCAGCACCCCCGAACCGGGGGCAGGCTACACCTTC. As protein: CASTPEPGAGYTF.

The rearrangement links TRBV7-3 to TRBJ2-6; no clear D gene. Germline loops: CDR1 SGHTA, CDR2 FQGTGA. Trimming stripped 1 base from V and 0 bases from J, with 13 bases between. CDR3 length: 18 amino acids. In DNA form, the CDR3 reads TGTGCCAGCAGCTTAAGAGGCGGCAGGAGCTCTGGGGCCAACGTCCTGACTTTC. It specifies CASSLRGGRSSGANVLTF.

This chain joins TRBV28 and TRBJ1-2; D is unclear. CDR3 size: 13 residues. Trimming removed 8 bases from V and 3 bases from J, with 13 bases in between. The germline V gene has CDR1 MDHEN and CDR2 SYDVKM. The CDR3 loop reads CASRDGPDYGYTF. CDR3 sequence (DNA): TGTGCCAGCCGCGACGGGCCCGACTATGGCTACACCTTC.

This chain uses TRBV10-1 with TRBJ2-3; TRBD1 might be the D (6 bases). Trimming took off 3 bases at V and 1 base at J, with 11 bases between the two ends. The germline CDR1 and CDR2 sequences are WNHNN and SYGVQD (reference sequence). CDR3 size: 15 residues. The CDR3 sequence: CASSDVAGGTDTQYF. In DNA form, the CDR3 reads TGCGCCAGCAGTGACGTGGCAGGGGGCACAGATACGCAGTATTTT.

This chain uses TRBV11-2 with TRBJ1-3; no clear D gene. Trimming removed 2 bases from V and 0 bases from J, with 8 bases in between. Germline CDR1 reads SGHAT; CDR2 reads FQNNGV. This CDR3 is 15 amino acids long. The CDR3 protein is CASSLRADSGNTIYF. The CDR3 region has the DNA TGTGCCAGCAGCTTAAGGGCAGACTCTGGAAACACCATATATTTT.

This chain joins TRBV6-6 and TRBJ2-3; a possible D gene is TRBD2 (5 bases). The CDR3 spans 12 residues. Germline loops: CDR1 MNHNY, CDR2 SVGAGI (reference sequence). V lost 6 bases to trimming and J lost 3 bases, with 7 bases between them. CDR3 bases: TGTGCCAGCAGCCCGGGGACAGATACGCAGTATTTT. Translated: CASSPGTDTQYF.

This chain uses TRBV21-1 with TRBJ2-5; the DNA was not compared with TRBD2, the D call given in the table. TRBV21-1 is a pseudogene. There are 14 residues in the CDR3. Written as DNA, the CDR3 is TGTGCCAGCAGCAAAAGTAGCAGAAAAGAGACCCAGTACTTC. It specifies CASSKSSRKETQYF.

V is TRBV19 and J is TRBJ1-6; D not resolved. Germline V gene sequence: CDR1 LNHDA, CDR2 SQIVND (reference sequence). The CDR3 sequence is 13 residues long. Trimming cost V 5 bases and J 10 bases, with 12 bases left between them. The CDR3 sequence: CASSASYSSPLHF. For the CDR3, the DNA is TGTGCCAGTAGTGCCTCCTACAGCTCACCCCTCCACTTT.

The CDR3 protein is CASSYSRLADSPLHF. The CDR3 DNA follows: TGTGCCAGCAGTTACTCGAGATTGGCGGATTCACCCCTCCACTTT. This chain links TRBV6-5 with TRBJ1-6, with D unresolved. V shed 0 bases and J shed 8 bases, with 11 bases lying between them. Germline V lookup: CDR1 MNHEY, CDR2 SVGAGI. This CDR3 has 15 amino acids.

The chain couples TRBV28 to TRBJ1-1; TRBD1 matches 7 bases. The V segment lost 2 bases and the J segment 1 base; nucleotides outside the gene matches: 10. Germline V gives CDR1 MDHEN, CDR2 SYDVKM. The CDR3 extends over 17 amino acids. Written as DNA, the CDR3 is TGTGCCAGCAGTTTAGCGACCCCGGGACAGCAGAACACTGAAGCTTTCTTT. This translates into CASSLATPGQQNTEAFF.

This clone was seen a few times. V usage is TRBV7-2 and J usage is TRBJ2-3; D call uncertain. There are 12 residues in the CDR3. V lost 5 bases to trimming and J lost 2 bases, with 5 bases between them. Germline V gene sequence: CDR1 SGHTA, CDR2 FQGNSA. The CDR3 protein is CASSPPTDTQYF. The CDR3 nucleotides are TGTGCCAGCAGCCCCCCCACAGATACGCAGTATTTT.

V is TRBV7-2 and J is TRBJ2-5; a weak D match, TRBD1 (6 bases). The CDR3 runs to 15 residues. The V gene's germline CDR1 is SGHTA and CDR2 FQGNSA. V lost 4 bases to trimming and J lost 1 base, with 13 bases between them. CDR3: CASSSSGTTQETQYF. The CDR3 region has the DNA TGTGCCAGCAGCTCTTCCGGGACAACCCAAGAGACCCAGTACTTC.

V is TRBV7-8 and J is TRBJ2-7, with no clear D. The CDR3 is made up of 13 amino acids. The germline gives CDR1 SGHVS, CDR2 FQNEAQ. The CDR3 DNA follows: TGTGCCAGCAGCTTAGGGTTCTCCAACGAGCAGTACGTC. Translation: CASSLGFSNEQYV.

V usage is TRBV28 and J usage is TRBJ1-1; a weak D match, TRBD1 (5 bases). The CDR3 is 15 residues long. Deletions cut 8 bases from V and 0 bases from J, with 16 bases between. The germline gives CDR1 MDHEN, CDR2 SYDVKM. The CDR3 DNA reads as TGTGCCAGCCTCCCGCCCGGGGCGATGAACACTGAAGCTTTCTTT. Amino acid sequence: CASLPPGAMNTEAFF. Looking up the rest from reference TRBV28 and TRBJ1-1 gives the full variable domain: DVKVTQSSRYLVKRTGEKVFLECVQDMDHENMFWYRQDPGLGLRLIYFSYDVKMKEKGDIPEGYSVSREKKERFSLILESASTNQTSMYLCASLPPGAMNTEAFFGQGTRLTVV.